This TCR beta chain appears in the sequencing data of a study of cytomegalovirus exposure and HLA in healthy donors. Study conclusions and caveats: In a later analysis, common viral pathogens appeared linked to several of the most significant clusters.

CDR3 size: 16 residues. J was trimmed by 4 bases and V by 0 bases; bases with no gene match: 7. CDR1 and CDR2 from the germline V gene are SGDLS and YYNGEE. The PCR made use of 60 Vbeta and 13 Jbeta primers. Generated by immunoSEQ multiplex PCR, the TCRdb table keeps only in-frame clones and is missing some. The sample carries a few hundred thousand clones, 80% to 90% recorded once. As regards this clone: Its antigen remains unidentified.

The receptor comes from a man aged 25-40 years in good health and CMV-seronegative. Sequencing used PBMCs. The chain has TRBV9 and TRBJ2-5; 9 nucleotides line up with TRBD2. CDR3 sequence: CASSVGGTSLRETQYF. The CDR3 DNA reads as TGTGCCAGCAGCGTAGGTGGGACTAGCCTCCGAGAGACCCAGTACTTC.